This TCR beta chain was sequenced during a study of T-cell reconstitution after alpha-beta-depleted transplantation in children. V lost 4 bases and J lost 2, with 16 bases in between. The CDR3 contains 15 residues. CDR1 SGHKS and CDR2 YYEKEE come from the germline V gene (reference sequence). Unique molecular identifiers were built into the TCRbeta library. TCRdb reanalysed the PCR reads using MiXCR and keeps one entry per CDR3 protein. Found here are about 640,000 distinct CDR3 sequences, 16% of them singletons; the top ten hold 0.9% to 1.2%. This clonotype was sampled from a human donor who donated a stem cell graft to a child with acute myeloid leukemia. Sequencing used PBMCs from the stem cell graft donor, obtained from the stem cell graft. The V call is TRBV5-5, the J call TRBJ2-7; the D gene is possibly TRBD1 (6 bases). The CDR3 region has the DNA TGTGCCAGCAGCCAGGAGGACAGTCCTGCCTACGAGCAGTACTTC. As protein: CASSQEDSPAYEQYF. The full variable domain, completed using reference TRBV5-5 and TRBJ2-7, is DAGVTQSPTHLIKTRGQQVTLRCSPISGHKSVSWYQQVLGQGPQFIFQYYEKEERGRGNFPDRFSARQFPNYSSELNVNALLLGDSALYLCASSQEDSPAYEQYFGPGTRLTVT.